The 31 T cell receptor beta chains given below trace back to one sample, sequenced in a study of T cells in women clearing cervical HPV infection. TCRdb's copy holds only in-frame clones and misses some; the assay was immunoSEQ multiplex PCR. This sample's table reports roughly 20,000 clones. The source material was blood buffy coat. The receptors stem from a woman aged 18 to 75 with a cervical HPV16 infection that either progressed to CIN3+ or cleared (not recorded which).

Details on this clone: The CDR3 goes on 3 residues after the read ends, and that part is filled in from the germline J gene. The chain combines TRBV2 with TRBJ2-1; no firm D call. Trimming removed 6 bases from V and 8 bases from J, with 26 bases in between. Germline V gene lookup returns CDR1 SNHLY and CDR2 FYNNEI. The CDR3 consists of 17 residues. The part of the CDR3 DNA that was read is TGTGCCAGCAGATATATCTATTCGGGTGCGAACGTCGATGAG. It yields the protein CASRYIYSGANVDE. The entire CDR3 protein reads CASRYIYSGANVDEQFF.

Notes on this clone: Read data end 3 residues before the CDR3 end; the end is taken from the germline J gene. This sequence joins TRBV19 and TRBJ2-5; D perhaps matches TRBD1 (5 bases). The length of the CDR3 is 15 residues. V was clipped by 1 base and J by 5 bases, with 14 bases between them. CDR1 and CDR2 (germline): LNHDA, SQIVND (reference sequence). The DNA read from the CDR3 is TGTGCCAGTAGTATAGGGGGCCTGCGCGTGGAGACC. Amino acids: CASSIGGLRVET. In full, the CDR3 is CASSIGGLRVETQYF.

On this clone itself: The DNA ends 3 residues before the CDR3 does, and the rest of the CDR3 is filled in from the germline J gene. The chain has TRBV10-1 and TRBJ2-1; a possible D gene is TRBD1 (5 bases). Per the germline V gene, CDR1 is WNHNN and CDR2 is SYGVQD (reference sequence). CDR3 length: 14 residues. Trimming pared 0 bases from V and 8 bases from J, leaving 11 bases between. Partial CDR3 DNA: TGCGCCAGCAGTGAGTCGGGCAGGGAAGATGAG. Translated, it gives CASSESGREDE. The CDR3 as a whole reads CASSESGREDEQFF.

In the case of this clone: The junction shows a germline mismatch at one end, possibly a read error. The CDR3 is cut off 3 residues early in the read; its end comes from the germline J gene. This chain connects TRBV13 to TRBJ1-2; a possible D gene is TRBD1 (5 bases). This CDR3 has 15 amino acids. In germline, CDR1 is PRHDT, CDR2 FYEKMQ (reference sequence). The part of the CDR3 DNA that was read is TGTGCCAGCAGCATAGGGGCCAGGATTAACTATGGC. It is translated as CASSIGARINYG. In full, the CDR3 reads CASSIGARINYGYTF.

About this clone itself: The observed sequence ends 3 residues before the CDR3 terminus, with the missing tail filled in from the germline J gene. V usage is TRBV5-4 and J usage is TRBJ1-2, with 7 positions matching TRBD1. V gave up 0 bases and J gave up 7 bases; unmatched junction bases: 3. There are 13 residues in the CDR3. Germline values: CDR1 SGHNT, CDR2 YYREEE (reference sequence). The CDR3 DNA, read in part, is TGTGCCAGCAGCTTGGCAGGGGGGCTTGGC. Protein product: CASSLAGGLG. The whole CDR3 protein is CASSLAGGLGYTF. The whole variable domain, filled in from reference TRBV5-4 and TRBJ1-2, reads ETGVTQSPTHLIKTRGQQVTLRCSSQSGHNTVSWYQQALGQGPQFIFQYYREEENGRGNFPPRFSGLQFPNYSSELNVNALELDDSALYLCASSLAGGLGYTFGSGTRLTVV.

On this clone itself: The observed sequence ends 3 residues before the CDR3 terminus, with the missing tail filled in from the germline J gene. This rearrangement joins TRBV13 to TRBJ1-2; D remains unclear. Germline assignment: CDR1 PRHDT and CDR2 FYEKMQ (reference sequence). V lost 1 base to trimming and J lost 5 bases, with 8 bases between them. This CDR3 has 13 residues. The sequenced part of the CDR3 DNA is TGTGCCAGCAGCTTAGTGGGCCGATATGGC. Translation: CASSLVGRYG. The entire CDR3 protein reads CASSLVGRYGYTF.

Comments on this clone: Sequencing ends 3 residues short of the CDR3 end; the germline J gene provides the rest. The V gene is TRBV7-3, the J gene TRBJ1-1, with 7 bases lining up with TRBD1. The CDR3 runs to 15 residues. The germline V gene has CDR1 SGHTA and CDR2 FQGTGA. V gave up 4 bases and J gave up 3 bases; unmatched junction bases: 8. The CDR3 here is CASSSYDRVYTEAFF. CDR3 DNA (partial): TGTGCCAGCAGCTCGTATGACAGGGTTTACACTGAA.

Concerning this clone: The CDR3 end falls 3 residues outside the read, so it is completed with the germline J gene. This chain uses TRBV6-2 or TRBV6-3 with TRBJ1-5; D unresolved. The CDR3 consists of 12 residues. Trimming removed 5 bases at V and 9 bases at J, with 11 bases between. The germline V gene has CDR1 MNHEY and CDR2 SVGEGT. CDR3 loop: CASSQAPGPQHF. The CDR3 bases that were read are TGTGCCAGCAGTCAAGCCCCCGGGCCC.

As regards this clone: The sequenced fragment ends 3 residues before the CDR3 boundary, so the rest is inferred from the germline J gene. This sequence joins TRBV20-1 and TRBJ2-7, with 7 bases identical to TRBD1. Germline V gene sequence: CDR1 DFQATT, CDR2 SNEGSKA (reference sequence). The CDR3 contains 16 residues. With V trimmed by 3 bases and J by 0 bases, 11 bases remained unmatched. Partial CDR3 DNA: TGCAGTGCTAGGGATCCAAAGACAGGGCCCTCCTACGAG. Amino acids: CSARDPKTGPSYE. The CDR3 reads in full as CSARDPKTGPSYEQYF.

As concerns this clone: From the germline J gene comes the end of the CDR3, since the read stops 3 residues before it. The V call is TRBV7-2, the J call TRBJ1-4; possible D gene TRBD1, 5 bases. V was clipped by 4 bases and J by 2 bases, with 11 bases between them. This CDR3 has 15 residues. Germline V CDR1 and CDR2: SGHTA, FQGNSA. The sequenced CDR3 bases are TGTGCCAGCAGCTCCCAGGGTCATACTAATGAAAAA. Protein product: CASSSQGHTNEK. The full CDR3 sequence reads CASSSQGHTNEKLFF. Supplemented by reference TRBV7-2 and TRBJ1-4, the full variable domain reads GAGVSQSPSNKVTEKGKDVELRCDPISGHTALYWYRQSLGQGLEFLIYFQGNSAPDKSGLPSDRFSAERTGGSVSTLTIQRTQQEDSAVYLCASSSQGHTNEKLFFGSGTQLSVL.

Comments on this clone: Read sequence stops 3 residues before the CDR3 end, and the germline J gene provides the missing end. This chain links TRBV4-2 with TRBJ2-5; 12 bases align to TRBD2. There are 15 residues in the CDR3. Germline CDR1 is LGHNA and CDR2 is YNFKEQ. V dropped 2 bases and J dropped 3; count of bases not matched to a gene: 1. The CDR3 DNA, read in part, is TGTGCCAGCAGCCAACGGACTAGCGGGAAAGAGACC. It codes for CASSQRTSGKET. In full, the CDR3 is CASSQRTSGKETQYF.

In regard to this clone: The read terminates 3 residues ahead of where the CDR3 ends, so the germline J gene completes it. The chain has TRBV2 and TRBJ1-2; TRBD1 is a possible D gene (5 bases). Between the trimmed V and J ends, which lost 5 bases and 5 bases, there was a span of 12 bases. The CDR3 length is 13 residues. Germline CDR1 SNHLY, CDR2 FYNNEI. The covered CDR3 bases are TGTGCCAGCAGTAACGGGGGAGGTTATGGC. Its protein is CASSNGGGYG. The whole CDR3 reads CASSNGGGYGYTF.

About this clone: The observed sequence ends 3 residues before the CDR3 terminus, with the missing tail filled in from the germline J gene. The rearrangement uses TRBV6-4 and TRBJ2-7; possible D gene TRBD1, 6 bases. The CDR3 is 13 residues long. CDR1 and CDR2 from the germline V gene are MRHNA and SNTAGT. V lost 8 bases to trimming and J lost 3 bases, with 14 bases between them. CDR3 sequence reads: CASSTTGCYEQYF. CDR3 DNA (partial): TGTGCCAGCTCTACCACAGGGTGCTACGAG.

Turning to this clone: The CDR3 end is not reached by the read, which stops 3 residues before it; the germline J gene fills it in. The chain links TRBV2 to TRBJ2-5; D might be TRBD1 (6 bases). Germline CDR1 SNHLY, CDR2 FYNNEI. Trimming took off 6 bases at V and 1 base at J, with 12 bases between the two ends. The CDR3 runs 14 residues. The CDR3 loop is CASRTGLFQETQYF. CDR3 DNA (partial): TGTGCCAGCAGGACAGGACTCTTCCAAGAGACC.

A remark on this clone: With the read ending 3 residues before the CDR3 end, the germline J gene is used to fill in that end. The chain recombines TRBV2 with TRBJ2-1; D remains unclear. Germline CDR1 is SNHLY and CDR2 is FYNNEI. CDR3 length: 15 amino acids. V lost 1 base to trimming and J lost 8 bases, with 15 bases between them. The CDR3 bases that were read are TGTGCCAGCAGTGAAGTTGAATTAGATCGGGATGAG. This encodes CASSEVELDRDE. The entire CDR3 reads CASSEVELDRDEQFF.

Judged by frequency, this clone is medium-sized. With the read ending 3 residues before the CDR3 end, the germline J gene is used to fill in that end. The chain couples TRBV19 to TRBJ2-6; a weak D match, TRBD1 (6 bases). There are 15 residues in the CDR3. V lost 5 bases, J lost 2 bases, and 10 bases lay in between. Germline values: CDR1 LNHDA, CDR2 SQIVND (reference sequence). Partial CDR3 DNA: TGTGCCAGTAGTTCCCAGGGGACTGGGGCCAACGTC. Protein: CASSSQGTGANV. The whole CDR3 region reads CASSSQGTGANVLTF.

As for this clone: The read comes to an end 3 residues before the CDR3 does, leaving the germline J gene to fill in the end. The gene calls are TRBV29-1 and TRBJ2-3; the match to TRBD2 covers 10 bases. The CDR3 has 13 amino acids. Per germline, CDR1 SQVTM and CDR2 ANQGSEA. The V segment lost 5 bases and the J segment 1 base; nucleotides outside the gene matches: 0. CDR3 DNA, as far as it was read: TGCAGCGTTCTAGCGGGGGGCACAGATACG. Protein product: CSVLAGGTDT. The complete CDR3 protein is CSVLAGGTDTQYF.

Comment on this clone: The read terminates 3 residues ahead of where the CDR3 ends, so the germline J gene completes it. The V and J genes are TRBV5-1 and TRBJ1-1, with a possible D match to TRBD1 (6 bases). Germline loops: CDR1 SGHRS, CDR2 YFSETQ. V was cut by 0 bases and J by 0 bases, with 15 bases left in between. This CDR3 comprises 17 residues. The sequenced CDR3 bases are TGCGCCAGCAGCTTGGTAAGAGGACAGTTCATGAACACTGAA. Its translation: CASSLVRGQFMNTE. The whole CDR3 is CASSLVRGQFMNTEAFF.

A note on this clone: The read ends 3 residues shy of where the CDR3 ends; the end is completed using the germline J gene. The chain uses TRBV19 and TRBJ1-4; 10 positions match TRBD1. CDR1 and CDR2 from the germline V gene are LNHDA and SQIVND (reference sequence). This CDR3 contains 14 residues. The trim removed 7 bases at V and 4 bases at J, leaving 3 bases unmatched. CDR3 DNA, as far as it was read: TGTGCCAGTATCCGGACAGGGGGTAATGAAAAA. Its protein product is CASIRTGGNEK. The entire CDR3 reads CASIRTGGNEKLFF.

Comment on this clone: The CDR3 goes on 3 residues after the read ends, and that part is filled in from the germline J gene. The chain employs TRBV2 and TRBJ1-2; D remains unclear. The V end was cut by 8 bases, the J end by 2 bases, with 9 bases between. Germline CDR1 and CDR2: SNHLY and FYNNEI. CDR3 length: 12 residues. CDR3 region: CASRLSNYGYTF. Incomplete CDR3 DNA: TGTGCCAGCCGGTTGTCGAACTATGGC. Together with reference TRBV2 and TRBJ1-2, the CDR3 gives the full variable domain: EPEVTQTPSHQVTQMGQEVILRCVPISNHLYFYWYRQILGQKVEFLVSFYNNEISEKSEIFDDQFSVERPDGSNFTLKIRSTKLEDSAMYFCASRLSNYGYTFGSGTRLTVV.

About this clone: The read ends 3 residues shy of where the CDR3 ends; the end is completed using the germline J gene. The genes are TRBV5-1 and TRBJ1-1; TRBD1 might be the D (6 bases). CDR3 size: 13 residues. Trimming shortened V by 3 bases and J by 3 bases, and 9 bases separated the two germline ends. Germline CDR1 SGHRS, CDR2 YFSETQ. The DNA read from the CDR3 is TGCGCCAGCAGCTCCCAGGGGTACACTGAA. Amino acids: CASSSQGYTE. The full CDR3 sequence reads CASSSQGYTEAFF.

As to this clone: The observed sequence ends 3 residues before the CDR3 terminus, with the missing tail filled in from the germline J gene. The V and J genes are TRBV20-1 and TRBJ2-1, with 9 bases matching TRBD2. The CDR3 runs to 16 residues. The germline gives CDR1 DFQATT, CDR2 SNEGSKA (reference sequence). V lost 2 bases and J lost 2; bases outside the gene matches: 7. The sequenced part of the CDR3 DNA is TGCAGTGCTAGAAGATTAGCGGGGGACCCCTACAATGAG. Residues: CSARRLAGDPYNE. The entire CDR3 protein reads CSARRLAGDPYNEQFF.

With respect to this clone: Read coverage stops 3 residues before the CDR3 terminus; the germline J gene supplies the remainder. J is TRBJ2-6 and V is TRBV20-1, with TRBD2 matching 11 bases. CDR3 size: 17 residues. Germline V CDR1 and CDR2: DFQATT, SNEGSKA (reference sequence). With 5 bases clipped from V and 0 bases from J, the junction kept 6 bases outside the gene matches. CDR3 DNA (partial): TGCAGTGCTGAGGGACTAGCGGTCACCTCTGGGGCCAACGTC. Amino acids: CSAEGLAVTSGANV. The CDR3 in full is CSAEGLAVTSGANVLTF.

A remark on this clone: Sequencing ends 3 residues short of the CDR3 end; the germline J gene provides the rest. This rearrangement joins TRBV2 to TRBJ2-7; 8 nucleotides match TRBD1. Unmatched junction bases numbered 6, after V lost 3 bases and J lost 2 bases. This CDR3 is built from 15 residues. Germline V CDR1 and CDR2: SNHLY, FYNNEI. CDR3 DNA (partial): TGTGCCAGCAGTGATATACAGGGGGTACCCTACGAG. The encoded protein is CASSDIQGVPYE. The whole CDR3 reads CASSDIQGVPYEQYF.

The CDR3 DNA, read in part, is TGTGCCTGGAACCTGCAGGGGGCGTATGGC. Translated: CAWNLQGAYG. The full CDR3 protein is CAWNLQGAYGYTF. The V gene is TRBV30, the J gene TRBJ1-2, with 8 bases that match TRBD1. Sequencing ends 3 residues short of the CDR3 end; the germline J gene provides the rest. Germline CDR1 and CDR2: GTSNPN and SVGIG (reference sequence). The CDR3 extends over 13 amino acids. The V gene end was trimmed by 4 bases and the J gene end by 5 bases; junction bases not matched to a gene: 6. Full variable domain (missing parts from reference TRBV30 and TRBJ1-2): SQTIHQWPATLVQPVGSPLSLECTVEGTSNPNLYWYRQAAGRGLQLLFYSVGIGQISSEVPQNLSASRPQDRQFILSSKKLLLSDSGFYLCAWNLQGAYGYTFGSGTRLTVV.

CDR3 DNA (partial): TGTGCCAGTAGACTGACAGACGGGCGGTACAATGAC. It codes for CASRLTDGRYND. The full CDR3 protein is CASRLTDGRYNDYTF. The chain links TRBV19 to TRBJ1-2; possibly TRBD1 for D (5 bases). The missing CDR3 end, 3 residues past where the read stops, is filled in from the germline J gene. The CDR3 length is 15 residues. The V gene's germline CDR1 is LNHDA and CDR2 SQIVND (reference sequence).

As concerns this clone: The CDR3 end falls 3 residues outside the read, so it is completed with the germline J gene. V gene TRBV19 combines with J gene TRBJ2-1; no reliable D call. The ends were cut back, 7 bases at V and 6 bases at J, with 13 bases in the middle. The CDR3 totals 13 residues. Germline CDR1 is LNHDA and CDR2 is SQIVND (reference sequence). The sequenced CDR3 bases are TGTGCCAGTATCGACCTAAGGGCCAATGAG. It encodes CASIDLRANE. The whole CDR3 reads CASIDLRANEQFF.

For this clone: The read gets to within 3 residues of the CDR3 end, and the germline J gene fills in the rest. V gene TRBV7-2 combines with J gene TRBJ1-2; 9 nucleotides agree with TRBD1. Germline V gene lookup returns CDR1 SGHTA and CDR2 FQGNSA. The CDR3 is 15 residues long. CDR3 loop: CASSLAQGALVGYTF. The sequenced part of the CDR3 DNA is TGTGCCAGCAGCTTAGCACAGGGGGCGCTTGTAGGC. Filled out from reference TRBV7-2 and TRBJ1-2, the complete variable domain reads GAGVSQSPSNKVTEKGKDVELRCDPISGHTALYWYRQSLGQGLEFLIYFQGNSAPDKSGLPSDRFSAERTGGSVSTLTIQRTQQEDSAVYLCASSLAQGALVGYTFGSGTRLTVV.

Remarks on this clone: The read terminates 3 residues before the CDR3 end, so the remaining end is supplied by the germline J gene. The rearrangement joins TRBV6-1 to TRBJ2-3; D ambiguous. The CDR3 is made up of 13 amino acids. The V end lost 3 bases, the J end lost 3 bases, and 7 bases lay between the germline ends. Germline CDR1 MNHNS, CDR2 SASEGT. The DNA read from the CDR3 is TGTGCCAGCAGTGAGGGCCGGACAGATACG. Encoded protein: CASSEGRTDT. In full, the CDR3 is CASSEGRTDTQYF.

Of note for this clone: The CDR3 extends 3 residues past the end of the read, so its final part is completed from the germline J gene. The chain recombines TRBV5-6 with TRBJ1-1, with D perhaps TRBD1 (5 bases). The CDR3 runs to 14 residues. CDR1 SGHDT and CDR2 YYEEEE come from the germline V gene. Trimming shortened V by 0 bases and J by 5 bases, and 11 bases separated the two germline ends. The CDR3: CASSLAQGGTEAFF. The CDR3 bases that were read are TGTGCCAGCAGCTTGGCCCAGGGAGGAACTGAA.

To note about this clone: The junction departs from the called germline gene at one end, perhaps through a read error. The read gets to within 3 residues of the CDR3 end, and the germline J gene fills in the rest. J is TRBJ1-2 and V is TRBV10-3; possible D gene TRBD1, 6 bases. CDR3 length: 13 amino acids. Germline CDR1 ENHRY, CDR2 SYGVKD. The CDR3 spells CAINENRDYGYTF. The sequenced part of the CDR3 DNA is TGTGCCATCAATGAGAACAGGGACTATGGC.